The clone carrying this T cell receptor (beta chain) was counted only a few times. Its antigen is as yet unknown. Every bit of the isolated RNA underwent reverse transcription, so sequencing read expressed TCRB transcripts. TCRdb keeps only in-frame clones here, not all; method: immunoSEQ multiplex PCR. The sample holds roughly 500,000 clones, about an eighth seen once. Germline V gene data show CDR1 as SEHNR and CDR2 as FQNEAQ (reference sequence). V gave up 6 bases and J gave up 3 bases; unmatched junction bases: 4. The CDR3 totals 14 residues. These data originate in a study of beta chain features in type 1 diabetes. Whole-study results and caveats: A greater similarity of naive, central memory and Treg TCRB repertoires was seen among patients than among healthy donors. At VDJ recombination sites, type 1 diabetes patients had fewer insertions and more deleted nucleotides. These data did not resolve whether HLA type affects TCRB rearrangement.

The clonotype comes from a woman between 18 and 29 years old in good health. The chain combines TRBV7-9 with TRBJ2-2, with 7 bases aligning to TRBD2. The sample comprised naive CD4+ T cells from blood. The CDR3 region has the DNA TGTGCCAGCAGTCGGGGGGAGTACACCGGGGAGCTGTTTTTT. Its protein product is CASSRGEYTGELFF.